The 18 T cell receptor beta chains below come from one sample, sequenced in a study of T cell repertoires in cytomegalovirus infection. TCRdb reprocessed the reads with MiXCR, giving one entry per CDR3 protein. Among roughly 990,000 distinct CDR3 sequences, approximately 33% were seen once, and the ten largest hold 13%. These TCRs' antigens remain unknown. The starting material was cultured CD8+ T cells from PBMCs, obtained from culture after CMV antigen stimulation. The source is a human donor in good health (CMV status not recorded). Some clones in this sample may be carry-over from other donors' samples.

The chain is built from TRBV24-1 and TRBJ2-3, with TRBD2 matching 9 bases. There are 14 residues in the CDR3. Germline V gives CDR1 KGHDR, CDR2 SFDVKD. Unmatched junction bases numbered 6, after V lost 12 bases and J lost 0 bases. The chain's CDR3 is CASASGESTDTQYF. Written as DNA, the CDR3 is TGTGCCTCCGCTAGCGGGGAGAGCACAGATACGCAGTATTTT.

The genes are TRBV5-4 and TRBJ2-2; 10 nucleotides line up with TRBD2. This CDR3 region has 14 residues. With 5 bases clipped from V and 6 bases from J, the junction kept 4 bases outside the gene matches. CDR1 is SGHNT, CDR2 YYREEE, per germline (reference sequence). CDR3 region: CASRTGTSAGELFF. CDR3 in DNA: TGTGCCAGCAGGACCGGGACTAGCGCCGGGGAGCTGTTTTTT.

The chain is built from TRBV6-2 or TRBV6-3 and TRBJ2-7; 7 positions agree with TRBD1. The CDR3 has 15 residues. Germline CDR1 reads MNHEY; CDR2 reads SVGEGT. J lost 2 bases, V lost 5 bases, and 9 bases had no gene match. CDR3: CASSRRDRSPYEQYV. CDR3 DNA: TGTGCCAGCAGTCGCCGGGACAGAAGTCCCTACGAGCAGTACGTC.

CDR3 coding DNA: TGTGCCAGCAGTCCGACAAGCGGGGTCATCAACACCGGGGAGCTGTTTTTT. This translates into CASSPTSGVINTGELFF. The chain has TRBV12-3 or TRBV12-4 and TRBJ2-2, with 7 bases matching TRBD2. The CDR3 runs 17 residues. J lost 2 bases, V lost 5 bases, and 11 bases had no gene match.

This clonotype came up a few times. The rearrangement links TRBV7-9 to TRBJ2-3; 9 bases are a match to TRBD2. CDR1 SEHNR and CDR2 FQNEAQ come from the germline V gene (reference sequence). J was trimmed by 5 bases and V by 3 bases; bases with no gene match: 15. The CDR3 contains 18 residues. The CDR3 loop reads CASSFRSLRGGPGDTQYF. In DNA form, the CDR3 reads TGTGCCAGCAGCTTCCGATCCTTGCGGGGGGGCCCTGGAGATACGCAGTATTTT.

Only a few counts were recorded for this clonotype. This sequence joins TRBV5-4 and TRBJ1-1, with D perhaps TRBD1 (6 bases). The CDR3 sequence is 14 residues long. Germline V gives CDR1 SGHNT, CDR2 YYREEE (reference sequence). The V end lost 5 bases, the J end lost 2 bases, and 13 bases lay between the germline ends. CDR3 amino acids: CASRPGTPNTEAFF. Written as DNA, the CDR3 is TGTGCCAGCAGACCCGGGACACCTAACACTGAAGCTTTCTTT.

Written as DNA, the CDR3 is TGTGCCAGCAGCTCATGGGAATCCCTGAACACCGGGGAGCTGTTTTTT. Translation: CASSSWESLNTGELFF. The V call is TRBV4-2, the J call TRBJ2-2; D remains ambiguous. V was trimmed by 5 bases and J by 1 base, leaving 14 bases between them. The CDR3 spans 16 residues. CDR1 LGHNA and CDR2 YNFKEQ come from the germline V gene.

The genes are TRBV12-3 or TRBV12-4 and TRBJ1-2, with D unclear. Trimming took off 6 bases at V and 1 base at J, with 9 bases between the two ends. The CDR3 has 13 residues. Here the CDR3 reads CASRDDINYGYTF. CDR3 sequence (DNA): TGTGCCAGCAGAGACGACATTAACTATGGCTACACCTTC.

This clonotype was counted between two and nine times. This chain joins TRBV7-6 and TRBJ1-5, with unresolved D. Germline lookup yields CDR1 SGHVS and CDR2 FNYEAQ. Trimming removed 1 base from V and 5 bases from J, with 12 bases in between. CDR3 length equals 15 residues. The CDR3 nucleotides read TGTGCCAGCAGCTTAGGGCTTGGCGGGTATCAGCCCCAGCATTTT. Translated, it gives CASSLGLGGYQPQHF.

The chain uses TRBV6-2 or TRBV6-3 and TRBJ2-5; D may correspond to TRBD1 or TRBD2 (5 bases each). The germline V gene has CDR1 MNHEY and CDR2 SVGEGT. The CDR3 is 13 residues long. V was shortened by 7 bases and J by 5 bases, with 14 bases between the two germline ends. CDR3 residues: CASTWGTKETQYF. CDR3 bases: TGTGCCAGCACCTGGGGGACCAAGGAGACCCAGTACTTC.

This clonotype was counted only a few times. This chain links TRBV27 with TRBJ2-5; D may be TRBD1 (5 bases). The germline CDR1 and CDR2 sequences are MNHEY and SMNVEV (reference sequence). V was clipped by 9 bases and J by 2 bases, with 13 bases between them. The CDR3 covers 13 residues. The CDR3, as DNA: TGTGCCAGATGTAAGACAGTACAAGAGACCCAGTACTTC. Translation: CARCKTVQETQYF.

As to this clonotype: This clone may be a read error of a much larger clone one base away. The chain has TRBV7-2 and TRBJ1-1, with D possibly being TRBD1 (6 bases). V lost 4 bases to trimming and J lost 6 bases, with 15 bases between them. Per germline, CDR1 SGHTA and CDR2 FQGNSA. The CDR3 runs to 14 residues. For the CDR3, the DNA is TGTGCCAGCAGCTGGGGACACTCAACAGCTGAAGCTTTCTTT. Encoded protein: CASSWGHSTAEAFF.

This clonotype was observed a few times. This chain connects TRBV7-9 to TRBJ2-3, with D possibly matching TRBD2 (5 bases). Germline lookup yields CDR1 SEHNR and CDR2 FQNEAQ (reference sequence). Trimming cost V 10 bases and J 0 bases, with 11 bases left between them. The CDR3 length is 13 residues. CDR3 nucleotides: TGTGCCAAAGGGAGTGGTAGCACAGATACGCAGTATTTT. Its translation is CAKGSGSTDTQYF.

The V call is TRBV6-1, the J call TRBJ2-7, with D tentatively TRBD2 (5 bases). Per germline, CDR1 MNHNS and CDR2 SASEGT. Trimming stripped 1 base from V and 8 bases from J, with 15 bases between. CDR3 length: 14 amino acids. The CDR3 nucleotides read TGTGCCAGCAGTGAAGTCGTGGGAGCTTACAAGCAGTACGTC. Protein sequence: CASSEVVGAYKQYV.

The chain employs TRBV7-9 and TRBJ1-1; D is perhaps TRBD1 (6 bases). The CDR3 loop spans 19 amino acids. V was pared by 4 bases and J by 4 bases, with 28 bases between. Germline V lookup: CDR1 SEHNR, CDR2 FQNEAQ (reference sequence). CDR3 bases: TGTGCCAGCAGCTCTGTAGTGGGGGAGGGGGGTCCGTTCGGCACTGAAGCTTTCTTT. Translation gives CASSSVVGEGGPFGTEAFF.

The chain recombines TRBV6-6 with TRBJ2-1; D is possibly TRBD1 (5 bases). The CDR3 is 15 amino acids. V gave up 2 bases and J gave up 2 bases, with 10 bases separating them. The V gene's germline CDR1 is MNHNY and CDR2 SVGAGI (reference sequence). CDR3 DNA: TGTGCCAGCAGTTACGCGTCAGGGCCCTACAATGAGCAGTTCTTC. As protein: CASSYASGPYNEQFF.

At least ten counts were recorded for this clonotype. The gene calls are TRBV7-8 and TRBJ1-2, with D unresolved. Trimming took 5 bases from V and 5 from J, leaving 18 bases between them. The germline V gene has CDR1 SGHVS and CDR2 FQNEAQ. The CDR3 sequence is 15 residues long. The CDR3 DNA follows: TGTGCCAGCAGCCCCTCAGTTGGGGATTTATATGGCTACACCTTC. Amino acid sequence: CASSPSVGDLYGYTF.

The chain couples TRBV7-9 to TRBJ1-5, with TRBD1 as a possible D gene (6 bases). Germline CDR1 SEHNR, CDR2 FQNEAQ (reference sequence). The CDR3 loop spans 15 amino acids. Trimming shortened V by 5 bases and J by 3 bases, and 14 bases separated the two germline ends. In nucleotides, the CDR3 is TGTGCCAGCAGCGGGACCGGGGGCCCCAATCAGCCCCAGCATTTT. Encoded protein: CASSGTGGPNQPQHF.